In its sample, the clone carrying this T cell receptor (beta chain) was seen once. The data belong to a study of blood T cell repertoires in COVID-19. As for the study in general: The samples span acute and convalescent COVID-19 from the United States, Italy and Spain.

As processed by the authors: It was from reference gene primer amplification that nucleated cell counts were estimated. TCRdb keeps only in-frame clones here, not all; method: immunoSEQ multiplex PCR. V, J and clone size are those of that table, while D and trimming were read from the DNA. The data show over 400,000 clones, with around 86% seen just once and 1.4% held by the top ten. The CDR3 totals 15 residues. The V gene's germline CDR1 is MGHRA and CDR2 YSYEKL. V was trimmed by 4 bases and J by 4 bases, leaving 16 bases between them. This receptor was obtained from a woman aged 25 to 39 with active or convalescent COVID-19. Source material: peripheral blood. This chain uses TRBV4-1 with TRBJ1-2, with D tentatively TRBD1 (5 bases). The CDR3 region has the DNA TGCGCCAGCAGCCGGGAGGGATCGGGGGGCTATGGCTACACCTTC. This sequence encodes CASSREGSGGYGYTF.